This TCR beta chain was recorded in a study of lymphopenia after photon versus proton radiotherapy. Overall study results and limits: Post-nadir diversity loss with photons came from oligoclonal expansion, particularly CD8+ Temra cells. Larger post-nadir TCR diversity loss correlated inversely with survival in deceased patients. Authors raise, but do not show, better survival with proton therapy. Under photons, naive T cells and diversity fell while effector/memory populations rose.

Only in-frame clones appear in the TCRdb table, and some are missing; sequencing was by immunoSEQ multiplex PCR. The sample consists of 77,000 or so clones, approximately 82% of them appearing once. Trimming removed 0 bases at V and 0 bases at J, with 4 bases between. The CDR3 has 14 residues. Germline lookup yields CDR1 WNHNN and CDR2 SYGVQD (reference sequence). Regarding this clone: The antigen is undetermined.

The J gene is TRBJ2-3, the V gene TRBV10-1; no firm D call. Material: peripheral blood, obtained from a patient treated with proton-based radiotherapy. This TCR was sampled from a man aged 60-69 years with pancreatic cancer. CDR3 sequence: CASSESTSTDTQYF. CDR3 DNA: TGCGCCAGCAGTGAGTCGACTAGCACAGATACGCAGTATTTT.